This TCR beta chain was sequenced for a study of Graves' ophthalmopathy and Graves' hyperthyroidism. Using RNA transcripts, the TCR beta CDR3 regions were amplified. HTBI primers were used in a first-round RT-PCR, which preceded a second-round multiplex PCR. TCRdb called the multiplex PCR reads again in MiXCR, with one record for every CDR3 protein. Here the sample spans just over 400,000 distinct CDR3 sequences, under 25% being singletons. Germline CDR1 KGHSY, CDR2 FQNENV. Trimming pared 8 bases from V and 2 bases from J, leaving 15 bases between. The CDR3 runs 14 residues. Sample: peripheral blood. This TCR derives from a woman in her late teens or twenties with stable Graves' hyperthyroidism. This chain uses TRBV16 with TRBJ1-2; a possible D gene is TRBD1 (6 bases). The CDR3 loop reads CASGWTAYNYGYTF. CDR3 DNA: TGTGCCAGCGGCTGGACAGCGTACAACTATGGCTACACCTTC.